This T cell receptor beta chain was sequenced for a study of blood T cell repertoires in COVID-19. Whole-study context: COVID-19 samples collected from the United States, Italy and Spain covered acute and convalescent phases.

The germline V gene has CDR1 SQVTM and CDR2 ANQGSEA. V dropped 7 bases and J dropped 7; count of bases not matched to a gene: 3. The CDR3 extends over 13 amino acids. Study processing details: Reference gene primer amplification in the assay estimated nucleated cell counts. The protocol was immunoSEQ multiplex PCR, while the TCRdb copy is restricted to in-frame clones and leaves out a portion. For V, J and clone size, that table is used; D and trimming come from the DNA. The sample shows a few hundred thousand clones, around 90% of them seen only once. This receptor was identified in a woman in her thirties with acute or convalescent COVID-19. The chain joins TRBV29-1 to TRBJ1-6; 11 positions agree with TRBD1. Input material: peripheral blood. CDR3 coding DNA: TGCAGCGCAGGGACAGGGGGGAATTCACCCCTCCACTTT. It encodes CSAGTGGNSPLHF.